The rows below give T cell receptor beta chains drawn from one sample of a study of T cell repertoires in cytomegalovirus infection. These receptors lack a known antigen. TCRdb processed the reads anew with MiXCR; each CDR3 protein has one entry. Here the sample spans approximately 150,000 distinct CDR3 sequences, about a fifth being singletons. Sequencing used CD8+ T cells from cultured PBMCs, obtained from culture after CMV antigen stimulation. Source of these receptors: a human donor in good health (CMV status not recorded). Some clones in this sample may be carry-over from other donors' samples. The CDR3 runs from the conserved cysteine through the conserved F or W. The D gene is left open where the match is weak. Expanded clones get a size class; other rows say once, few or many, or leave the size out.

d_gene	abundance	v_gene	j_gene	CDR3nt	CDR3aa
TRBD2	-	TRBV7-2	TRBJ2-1	TGTGCCAGCAGCTTACTAGCGGGGTTGAAGTACAATGAGCAGTTCTTC	CASSLLAGLKYNEQFF
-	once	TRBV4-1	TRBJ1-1	TGCGCCAGCAGCCAAAAGAGTAACAATGAAGCTTTCTTT	CASSQKSNNEAFF
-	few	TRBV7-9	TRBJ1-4	TGTGCCAGCAGCTCCGACAGGGAAAAACTGTTTTTT	CASSSDREKLFF
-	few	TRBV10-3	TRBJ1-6	TGTGCCATCAGTAACCGGAGCTCCTATAATTCACCCCTCCACTTT	CAISNRSSYNSPLHF
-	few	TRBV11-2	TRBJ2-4	TGTGCCAGCAGAGGGGGAAACATTCAGTACTTC	CASRGGNIQYF
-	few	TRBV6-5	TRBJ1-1	TGTGCCAGCAGTTATCGGGACGGGAACACTGAAGCTTTCTTT	CASSYRDGNTEAFF
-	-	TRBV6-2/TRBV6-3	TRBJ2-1	TGTGCCAGCAGTTACGGGCCAGGTGACAACCTTTACAATGAGCAGTTCTTC	CASSYGPGDNLYNEQFF
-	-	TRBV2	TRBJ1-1	TGTGCCAGCAAGGGGGGGTGGGAAGCTTTCTTT	CASKGGWEAFF
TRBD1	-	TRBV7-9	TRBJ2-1	TGTGCCAGCAGCCCTAGACAGGGCTTCTCCTACAATGAGCAGTTCTTC	CASSPRQGFSYNEQFF
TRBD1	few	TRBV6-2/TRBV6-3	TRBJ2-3	TGTGCCAGCAGTTACTCCGGACAGGGAAGGAGGGATACGCAGTATTTT	CASSYSGQGRRDTQYF
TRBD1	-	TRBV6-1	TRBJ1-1	TGTGCCAGCAGTACCCAGGGGGGGTGGGACACTGAAGCTTTCTTT	CASSTQGGWDTEAFF
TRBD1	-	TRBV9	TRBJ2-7	TGTGCCAGCAGCCCGCGACAGGGGGCTTACGAGCAGTACTTC	CASSPRQGAYEQYF
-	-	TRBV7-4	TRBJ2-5	TGTGCCAGCAGCGACACAACTCAAGAGACCCAGTACTTC	CASSDTTQETQYF
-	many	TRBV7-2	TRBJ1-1	TGTGCCAGCAGGGTTCCCTCCTCCGGGGGCGAAGCTTTCTTT	CASRVPSSGGEAFF
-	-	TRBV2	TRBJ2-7	TGTGCCAGCAGTGAGGGCAGGGTGACCTCCTACGAGCAGTACTTC	CASSEGRVTSYEQYF
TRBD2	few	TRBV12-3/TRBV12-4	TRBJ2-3	TGTGCCAGCAGTTTAAGCGGGGGCCCCACAGATACGCAGTATTTT	CASSLSGGPTDTQYF
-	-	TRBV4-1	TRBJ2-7	TGCGCCAGCAGCCAAGAATGGGTGACCCTTTACTACGAGCAGTACTTC	CASSQEWVTLYYEQYF
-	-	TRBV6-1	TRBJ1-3	TGTGCCAGCAGTGAGGACCTCATTACCCACTCTGGAAACACCATATATTTT	CASSEDLITHSGNTIYF
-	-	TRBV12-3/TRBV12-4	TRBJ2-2	TGTGCCAGCAGTTTAGTCGGGGCTTTCGGCACCGGGGAGCTGTTTTTT	CASSLVGAFGTGELFF
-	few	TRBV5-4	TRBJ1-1	TGTGCCAGCAGCTTGGGTTTGGGCCCTGGAACGTACCGAACTGAAGCTTTCTTT	CASSLGLGPGTYRTEAFF
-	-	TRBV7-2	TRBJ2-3	TGTGCCAGCAGTTCGGGAATAGCTAGCACAGATACGCAGTATTTT	CASSSGIASTDTQYF
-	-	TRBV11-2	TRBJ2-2	TGTGCCAGCAGCTCCGCTAGAACGAACACCGGGGAGCTGTTTTTT	CASSSARTNTGELFF
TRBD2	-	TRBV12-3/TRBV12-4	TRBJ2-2	TGTGCCAGCAGTTTAGGGGGGGGTAACGACGGGGAGCTGTTTTTT	CASSLGGGNDGELFF
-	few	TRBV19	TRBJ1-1	TGTGCCAGCCAGACCAACACTGAAGCTTTCTTT	CASQTNTEAFF
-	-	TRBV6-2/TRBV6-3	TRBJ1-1	TGTGCCAGCAGTTACTCTTCAGGGATCAGGGACACTGAAGCTTTCTTT	CASSYSSGIRDTEAFF
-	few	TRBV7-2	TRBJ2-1	TGTGCCAGCAGCCCGAGGGGGACGCAGAGCTCCTACAATGAGCAGTTCTTC	CASSPRGTQSSYNEQFF
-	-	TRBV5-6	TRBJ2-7	TGTGCCAGCAGCTTGGGCCAGGACCCCTACGAGCAGTACTTC	CASSLGQDPYEQYF
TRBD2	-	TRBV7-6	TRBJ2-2	TGTGCCAGCAGCTTTCGGCTAGCGGGGGCCAGGGAGCTGTTTTTT	CASSFRLAGARELFF
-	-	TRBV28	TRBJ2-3	TGTGCCAGCAGTTTAGTGTCCCCCACAGATACGCAGTATTTT	CASSLVSPTDTQYF
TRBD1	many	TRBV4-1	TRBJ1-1	TGCGCCAGCAGCCAAGCCGGGACAGGGGGCGGCGGCACTGAAGCTTTCTTT	CASSQAGTGGGGTEAFF
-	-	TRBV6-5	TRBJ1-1	TGTGCCAGCAGTTACGGCAGGGTCACTGAAGCTTTCTTT	CASSYGRVTEAFF
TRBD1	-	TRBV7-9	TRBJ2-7	TGTGCCAGCAGCTTAAGCGAGGGGGCGTTAGTCTACGAGCAGTCCTTC	CASSLSEGALVYEQSF
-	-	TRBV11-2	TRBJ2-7	TGTGCCAGCAGCCCAGGACAGAACCTAGGAACCTACGAGCAGTACTTC	CASSPGQNLGTYEQYF
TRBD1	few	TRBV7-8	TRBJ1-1	TGTGCCAGCAGCTTGGGACAGGCTCTGAACACTGAAGCTTTCTTT	CASSLGQALNTEAFF
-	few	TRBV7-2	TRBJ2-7	TGTGCCAGCGAAGGGAGGGGGTCTTCCTACGAGCAGTACTTC	CASEGRGSSYEQYF
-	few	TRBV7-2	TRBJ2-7	TGTGCCAGCAGCTTAGGCCCCGACCGTTACTTC	CASSLGPDRYF
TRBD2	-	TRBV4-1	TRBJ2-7	TGCGCCAGCAGCCAATACCTGGGGACTAGCGGGGGCTACGAGCAGTACTTC	CASSQYLGTSGGYEQYF
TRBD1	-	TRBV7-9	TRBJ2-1	TGTGCCAGCAGCTCCGGGACAGGGGGGAACAATGAGCAGTTCTTC	CASSSGTGGNNEQFF
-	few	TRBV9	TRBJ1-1	TGTGCCAGCAGCCCCCGTGGAGGCTCCAACACTGAAGCTTTCTTT	CASSPRGGSNTEAFF
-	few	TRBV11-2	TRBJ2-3	TGTGCCAGCAGCTTAGGGTTCCGCGGGATCACAGATACGCAGTATTTT	CASSLGFRGITDTQYF
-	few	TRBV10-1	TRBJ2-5	TGCGCCAGCAGTGAGTTCTCCAGGGAGGAGACCCAGTACTTC	CASSEFSREETQYF